What follows are 9 T cell receptor beta chains derived from one specimen sequenced in a study of blood T cells in healthy people across ages. A second PCR, run for roughly 7 to 11 cycles, used a sample-barcoded 5' primer plus a J-beta primer mix. One entry per CDR3 protein, called by TCRdb with MiXCR from the 5' RACE reads. Among around 800,000 distinct CDR3 sequences listed, 40% to 50% were seen once. Sequenced input: blood. These receptors were taken from a man in his 60s in good health.

As for this clonotype: Mismatch with germline at one junction end may stem from a read error. V is TRBV7-9 and J is TRBJ2-7, with D perhaps TRBD2 (6 bases). The CDR3 is made up of 16 amino acids. Germline V lookup: CDR1 SEHNR, CDR2 FQNEAQ (reference sequence). Here the CDR3 reads CTSSLDAAPRDYEQYF. The CDR3 DNA follows: TGTACCAGCAGCTTAGACGCGGCTCCGCGGGACTACGAGCAGTACTTC.

V is TRBV3-1 and J is TRBJ2-1; 8 nucleotides align to TRBD2. From germline, CDR1 is LGHDT and CDR2 YNNKEL (reference sequence). CDR3 length: 15 residues. J lost 9 bases, V lost 4 bases, and 11 bases had no gene match. CDR3 bases: TGTGCCAGCAGCCTCGCGGCGGGAGGTGGGGGTGAGCAGTTCTTC. Translated: CASSLAAGGGGEQFF.

This clonotype showed up just a few times. The chain recombines TRBV6-6 with TRBJ1-2; TRBD1 agrees at 8 bases. The V and J ends lost 2 bases and 5 bases, in that order; junction bases with no gene match: 4. The CDR3 has 14 residues. CDR1 and CDR2 from the germline V gene are MNHNY and SVGAGI (reference sequence). The CDR3 reads CASSYLGQGYGYTF. As DNA, the CDR3 is TGTGCCAGCAGTTACCTCGGACAGGGTTATGGCTACACCTTC.

As regards this clonotype: An end of the junction differs from the germline gene, which may be a read error. The chain joins TRBV20-1 to TRBJ1-1; 12 bases align to TRBD1. CDR1 and CDR2 from the germline V gene are DFQATT and SNEGSKA (reference sequence). This CDR3 is built from 18 residues. The CDR3 reads CSARNPERDRGQLTEAFF. For the CDR3, the DNA is TGCAGTGCTAGAAACCCCGAACGGGACAGGGGGCAGTTAACTGAGGCTTTCTTT.

This clonotype was seen only once. The chain carries TRBV10-2 and TRBJ1-2, with D hard to call. CDR3 length: 13 amino acids. Germline V gene lookup returns CDR1 WSHSY and CDR2 SAAADI. V lost 2 bases to trimming and J lost 0 bases, with 4 bases between them. CDR3 DNA: TGCGCCAGCAGTGAGGGTACTAACTATGGCTACACCTTC. Amino acid sequence: CASSEGTNYGYTF.

This clonotype was seen repeatedly, ten times or more. The chain carries TRBV29-1 and TRBJ2-5, with D unresolved. Trimming stripped 7 bases from V and 2 bases from J, with 8 bases between. Germline CDR1 SQVTM, CDR2 ANQGSEA. The CDR3 loop spans 11 amino acids. CDR3 bases: TGCAGCGCAGGAAGGCAAGAGACCCAGTACTTC. The encoded protein is CSAGRQETQYF.

The V call is TRBV6-2 or TRBV6-3, the J call TRBJ2-3; TRBD2 matches at 7 bases. J lost 0 bases, V lost 2 bases, and 2 bases had no gene match. The CDR3 spans 15 residues. CDR1 and CDR2 (germline): MNHEY, SVGEGT. The CDR3 DNA follows: TGTGCCAGCAGTTACGTGCGGGGGAGCACAGATACGCAGTATTTT. Translation: CASSYVRGSTDTQYF.

The J gene is TRBJ1-4, the V gene TRBV30; 8 positions agree with TRBD1. The trim removed 2 bases at V and 7 bases at J, leaving 12 bases unmatched. Germline lookup yields CDR1 GTSNPN and CDR2 SVGIG (reference sequence). This CDR3 comprises 16 residues. The CDR3 bases are TGTGCCTGGAGTACCGGACAGGGTGTTTTGAGTGAAAAACTGTTTTTT. It specifies CAWSTGQGVLSEKLFF.

The V and J genes are TRBV12-3 or TRBV12-4 and TRBJ2-1, with TRBD1 identical over 7 bases. The V segment lost 4 bases and the J segment 4 bases; nucleotides outside the gene matches: 4. This CDR3 region has 14 residues. The CDR3 DNA is TGTGCCAGCAGTTCTGGGACAGTTTACAATGAGCAGTTCTTC. Its protein product is CASSSGTVYNEQFF.